Below, 19 T cell receptor beta chains from the same sample are listed, as sequenced in a study of cytomegalovirus exposure and HLA in healthy donors. Primers for the PCR totalled 60 Vbeta and 13 Jbeta. The table came from immunoSEQ multiplex PCR; TCRdb's copy has only in-frame clones and leaves some out. Of over 15,000 clones in the sample, 70% to 85% were seen once. Source material: PBMCs. The receptors were gathered from a human donor in good health.

The chain couples TRBV10-3 to TRBJ1-1; 7 bases align to TRBD1. This CDR3 spans 15 amino acids. Germline values: CDR1 ENHRY, CDR2 SYGVKD. After removal of 4 bases from V and 1 base from J, the junction contained 6 bases not matched to a gene. The CDR3 bases are TGTGCCATCAGTGTAGCGGGACAGAGGAACACTGAAGCTTTCTTT. It translates to CAISVAGQRNTEAFF.

The DNA of the CDR3 is TGTGCCAGCTCACCACCCCCCGAGGGTGAGACCCAGTACTTC. Its translation is CASSPPPEGETQYF. The chain employs TRBV18 and TRBJ2-5, with D possibly matching TRBD2 (5 bases). The V end lost 0 bases, the J end lost 5 bases, and 10 bases lay between the germline ends. The germline V gene has CDR1 KGHSH and CDR2 LQKENI. This CDR3 has 14 residues.

The chain has TRBV11-2 and TRBJ2-2, with D tentatively TRBD2 (5 bases). CDR1 is SGHAT and CDR2 is FQNNGV in the germline V gene. CDR3 length: 14 amino acids. The V and J ends lost 6 bases and 6 bases respectively, with 14 bases between them. The CDR3 loop is CASRTPRGSGELFF. Written as DNA, the CDR3 is TGTGCCAGCAGAACTCCCCGGGGTTCCGGGGAGCTGTTTTTT. Drawing the rest from reference TRBV11-2 and TRBJ2-2, the complete variable domain is EAGVAQSPRYKIIEKRQSVAFWCNPISGHATLYWYQQILGQGPKLLIQFQNNGVVDDSQLPKDRFSAERLKGVDSTLKIQPAKLEDSAVYLCASRTPRGSGELFFGEGSRLTVL.

The rearrangement uses TRBV19 and TRBJ1-2, with D maybe TRBD1 (6 bases). The CDR3 runs to 10 residues. The V gene's germline CDR1 is LNHDA and CDR2 SQIVND (reference sequence). Trimming removed 7 bases from V and 11 bases from J, with 11 bases in between. The CDR3 nucleotides read TGTGCCAGTAAGGCGGGGGCTTACACCTTC. Its protein is CASKAGAYTF.

This clone appeared a few times. This rearrangement joins TRBV11-2 to TRBJ1-1, with 10 bases aligning to TRBD1. The CDR3 covers 17 residues. J gave up 2 bases and V 5 bases, and 11 bases lay outside the gene matches. Looked up from germline, CDR1 is SGHAT and CDR2 is FQNNGV. The CDR3 loop is CASSPGTGAIGNTEAFF. The CDR3 DNA reads TGTGCCAGCAGCCCCGGGACAGGGGCTATTGGAAACACTGAAGCTTTCTTT.

The CDR3 DNA reads as TGTGCCAGTCGGGTAGCGGGATCGGGCAATGAGCAGTTCTTC. It encodes CASRVAGSGNEQFF. The chain joins TRBV21-1 to TRBJ2-1; the table's D call of TRBD2 was not tested on the DNA. TRBV21-1 is annotated as a pseudogene. The CDR3 length is 14 residues.

This clone was observed a few times. The chain employs TRBV7-2 and TRBJ2-3, with 8 bases fitting TRBD2. CDR1 SGHTA and CDR2 FQGNSA come from the germline V gene. The junction had 5 bases not matched to a gene; V was cut back by 5 bases and J by 1 base. There are 15 residues in the CDR3. This CDR3 reads CASSARAGGTDTQYF. In DNA form, the CDR3 reads TGTGCCAGCAGCGCCAGAGCGGGGGGCACAGATACGCAGTATTTT.

This chain connects TRBV19 to TRBJ1-2; possible D gene TRBD1, 5 bases. This CDR3 region has 12 residues. Germline V gene data show CDR1 as LNHDA and CDR2 as SQIVND (reference sequence). Trimming cost V 4 bases and J 7 bases, with 10 bases left between them. The DNA of the CDR3 is TGTGCCAGTAGTAGCGGGACTCTTGGCTACACCTTC. This sequence encodes CASSSGTLGYTF.

The table lists this clone with a few counts. The chain combines TRBV11-2 with TRBJ2-3; 7 nucleotides line up with TRBD2. The CDR3 extends over 14 amino acids. V lost 6 bases and J lost 6; bases outside the gene matches: 9. CDR1 is SGHAT and CDR2 is FQNNGV in the germline V gene. In nucleotides, the CDR3 is TGTGCCAGCAGTCAAATGGGGGGGGGTGATACGCAGTATTTT. This encodes CASSQMGGGDTQYF.

The J gene is TRBJ2-1, the V gene TRBV6-5; 12 nucleotides match TRBD2. V dropped 5 bases and J dropped 4; count of bases not matched to a gene: 3. Germline V CDR1 and CDR2: MNHEY, SVGAGI. The CDR3 extends over 15 amino acids. In nucleotides, the CDR3 is TGTGCCAGCAGTAAGACTAGCGGGGGATACAATGAGCAGTTCTTC. Translated, it gives CASSKTSGGYNEQFF.

The chain joins TRBV5-6 to TRBJ2-3; D is perhaps TRBD1 (6 bases). This CDR3 is built from 17 residues. V was clipped by 4 bases and J by 0 bases, with 18 bases between them. Germline CDR1 and CDR2: SGHDT and YYEEEE. Here the CDR3 reads CASSLEGWGQSTDTQYF. CDR3 sequence (DNA): TGTGCCAGCAGCCTCGAAGGGTGGGGGCAAAGCACAGATACGCAGTATTTT.

This clone was seen a few times. V is TRBV6-5 and J is TRBJ1-2; D gene ambiguous. Trimming removed 5 bases at V and 0 bases at J, with 13 bases between. The CDR3 has 15 residues. Germline V gene lookup returns CDR1 MNHEY and CDR2 SVGAGI. The CDR3 bases are TGTGCCAGCAGTGTGGGCAGCATAGCTAACTATGGCTACACCTTC. Translated, it gives CASSVGSIANYGYTF.

This chain joins TRBV7-9 and TRBJ1-3; no clear D gene. Trimming took off 5 bases at V and 3 bases at J, with 5 bases between the two ends. This CDR3 is 12 amino acids long. Germline-derived CDR1 and CDR2 are SEHNR and FQNEAQ (reference sequence). CDR3 DNA sequence: TGTGCCAGCAGCCGCGTTGGAAACACCATATATTTT. Amino acids: CASSRVGNTIYF. The full variable domain, completed using reference TRBV7-9 and TRBJ1-3, is DTGVSQNPRHKITKRGQNVTFRCDPISEHNRLYWYRQTLGQGPEFLTYFQNEAQLEKSRLLSDRFSAERPKGSFSTLEIQRTEQGDSAMYLCASSRVGNTIYFGEGSWLTVV.

The V call is TRBV20-1, the J call TRBJ1-2; tentative D call: TRBD1 (6 bases). Germline loops: CDR1 DFQATT, CDR2 SNEGSKA (reference sequence). The CDR3 has 10 amino acids. With 8 bases removed from V and 7 bases from J, the gap between germline ends came to 11 bases. The CDR3, as DNA: TGCAGTCCAAGGGGGGGTGGCTACACCTTC. The encoded protein is CSPRGGGYTF.

V usage is TRBV5-1 and J usage is TRBJ1-5, with 7 nucleotides matching TRBD1. This CDR3 region has 14 residues. Trimming removed 4 bases from V and 7 bases from J; junction bases left unmatched: 8. The V gene's germline CDR1 is SGHRS and CDR2 YFSETQ. The CDR3 is CASSLTGRGQPQHF. For the CDR3, the DNA is TGCGCCAGCAGCCTGACAGGGCGAGGGCAGCCCCAGCATTTT.

V gene TRBV15 combines with J gene TRBJ2-4; maybe TRBD2 (7 bases). This CDR3 contains 19 residues. With 5 bases removed from V and 0 bases from J, the gap between germline ends came to 23 bases. The germline V gene has CDR1 LNHNV and CDR2 YYDKDF (reference sequence). The CDR3 DNA is TGTGCCACCAGCTGGGGTCGGGGGGCGCCGAATCTAGCCAAAAACATTCAGTACTTC. Translating gives CATSWGRGAPNLAKNIQYF.

The J gene is TRBJ2-2, the V gene TRBV5-1; the match to TRBD1 covers 7 bases. Trimming at V came to 0 bases and at J to 6 bases, leaving 5 bases not matched to a gene. The CDR3 runs to 15 residues. The germline V gene has CDR1 SGHRS and CDR2 YFSETQ. CDR3 in amino acids: CASSLVGTDAGELFF. The CDR3 coding sequence is TGCGCCAGCAGCTTGGTTGGGACAGATGCCGGGGAGCTGTTTTTT.

The chain uses TRBV19 and TRBJ1-2; D unresolved. Germline V gene data show CDR1 as LNHDA and CDR2 as SQIVND (reference sequence). V lost 2 bases and J 8 bases, leaving 12 bases between the germline ends. The length of the CDR3 is 13 residues. In nucleotides, the CDR3 is TGTGCCAGTAGTATATCGCCTATTCTCGGCTACACCTTC. Protein: CASSISPILGYTF.

The chain is built from TRBV7-9 and TRBJ1-3; D may be TRBD1 (6 bases). The CDR3 contains 14 residues. CDR1 SEHNR and CDR2 FQNEAQ come from the germline V gene (reference sequence). V was pared by 3 bases and J by 0 bases, with 6 bases between. CDR3 sequence reads: CASSLTGSGNTIYF. DNA for the CDR3: TGTGCCAGCAGCTTGACAGGCTCTGGAAACACCATATATTTT.